The 7 T cell receptor beta chains below were found in one sample sequenced in a study of blood T cell repertoires in COVID-19. The data were produced by immunoSEQ multiplex PCR, yet TCRdb's version contains in-frame clones alone and is incomplete. Of about 160,000 clones in the sample, more than 65% were seen once. The sequencing input was PBMCs or T cells enriched from blood (not recorded which). These receptors originate from a woman between 35 and 50 years old with acute COVID-19.

The V call is TRBV5-5, the J call TRBJ2-1, with D possibly matching TRBD2 (6 bases). The V end lost 7 bases, the J end lost 2 bases, and 16 bases lay between the germline ends. CDR3 length: 15 amino acids. CDR1 is SGHKS, CDR2 YYEKEE, per germline (reference sequence). The CDR3 sequence is CASGEREKAYNEQFF. The DNA for the CDR3 is TGTGCCAGCGGGGAACGGGAGAAAGCCTACAATGAGCAGTTCTTC.

As regards this clone: The same CDR3 can be traced to other DNA sequences in this sample. CDR3 sequence: CASSKTSGRDETQYF. CDR3 coding DNA: TGTGCCAGCAGCAAGACTAGCGGGAGGGATGAGACCCAGTACTTC. The chain is built from TRBV7-3 and TRBJ2-5; the match to TRBD2 covers 14 bases. J gave up 5 bases and V 5 bases, and 4 bases lay outside the gene matches. This CDR3 region has 15 residues. Germline loops: CDR1 SGHTA, CDR2 FQGTGA. The variable domain in full, completed from reference TRBV7-3 and TRBJ2-5, reads GAGVSQTPSNKVTEKGKYVELRCDPISGHTALYWYRQSLGQGPEFLIYFQGTGAADDSGLPNDRFFAVRPEGSVSTLKIQRTERGDSAVYLCASSKTSGRDETQYFGPGTRLLVL.

J is TRBJ1-1 and V is TRBV2; D is uncertain. Deletions cut 2 bases from V and 1 base from J, with 11 bases between. Germline V gene sequence: CDR1 SNHLY, CDR2 FYNNEI. This CDR3 has 15 residues. DNA for the CDR3: TGTGCCAGCAGTGAACGCCCCGGGAAGAACACTGAAGCTTTCTTT. This translates into CASSERPGKNTEAFF.

The chain employs TRBV7-2 and TRBJ2-5; 9 nucleotides align to TRBD1. The CDR3 has 15 amino acids. With 4 bases clipped from V and 10 bases from J, the junction kept 13 bases outside the gene matches. CDR1 is SGHTA and CDR2 is FQGNSA in the germline V gene. CDR3 nucleotide sequence: TGTGCCAGCAGCTCCGGGACAGGGCTAAGAGGGGACCAGTACTTC. Translated, it gives CASSSGTGLRGDQYF.

This chain connects TRBV9 to TRBJ2-1; 8 nucleotides match TRBD1. V gave up 3 bases and J gave up 8 bases; unmatched junction bases: 4. Germline CDR1 is SGDLS and CDR2 is YYNGEE. CDR3 length equals 13 residues. CDR3 DNA sequence: TGTGCCAGCAGCGGGGGACAGGCTTATGAGCAGTTCTTC. It translates to CASSGGQAYEQFF. The full variable domain, rest sourced from reference TRBV9 and TRBJ2-1, is DSGVTQTPKHLITATGQRVTLRCSPRSGDLSVYWYQQSLDQGLQFLIQYYNGEERAKGNILERFSAQQFPDLHSELNLSSLELGDSALYFCASSGGQAYEQFFGPGTRLTVL.

The chain combines TRBV4-1 with TRBJ2-1, with 12 bases that match TRBD2. The V gene end was trimmed by 3 bases and the J gene end by 5 bases; junction bases not matched to a gene: 14. CDR1 is MGHRA, CDR2 YSYEKL, per germline. The CDR3 extends over 19 amino acids. CDR3 in amino acids: CASSQWISTGLAGNNEQFF. DNA of the CDR3: TGCGCCAGCAGCCAGTGGATCTCGACCGGACTAGCGGGGAACAATGAGCAGTTCTTC.

This rearrangement joins TRBV12-3 or TRBV12-4 to TRBJ1-1, with unresolved D. The CDR3 is made up of 12 amino acids. V lost 6 bases, J lost 5 bases, and 10 bases lay in between. The CDR3 loop reads CASSTRGTEAFF. CDR3 bases: TGTGCCAGCAGCACTCGGGGTACTGAAGCTTTCTTT.